One T cell receptor beta chain is described in this entry. Its antigen remains unidentified. The junction shows a germline mismatch at one end, possibly a read error. These data belong to a study of type 1 and type 2 diabetes patients. On the study more broadly: Samples came from type 1 diabetic, type 2 diabetic or nondiabetic people, recruited in China. Notes on the study in general: In type 2 diabetes, highly-expanded CD4+ clones took a median 3.9% of reads.

The CDR3 consists of 10 residues. Germline V gives CDR1 GTSNPN, CDR2 SVGIG (reference sequence). The PCR template was genomic DNA. Multiplex PCR with 30 forward and 13 reverse primers amplified the TCR beta CDR3. TCRdb re-analysed the multiplex PCR reads in MiXCR, keeping a single row per CDR3 protein. The sample records approximately 260,000 distinct CDR3 sequences, approximately 45% being singletons. Sequenced: peripheral blood mononuclear cells (PBMCs). This TCR was sampled from a man aged 18 to 29 with type 2 diabetes. The rearrangement links TRBV30 to TRBJ2-7, with D unresolved. CDR3 residues: CAWTPYEQCF. In DNA form, the CDR3 reads TGTGCCTGGACACCATACGAGCAGTGCTTC.